These 32 T cell receptor beta chains came from one sample sequenced in a study of cytomegalovirus exposure and HLA in healthy donors. PCR used 60 Vbeta primers and 13 Jbeta primers. Sequencing used immunoSEQ multiplex PCR; TCRdb keeps in-frame clones, though not all of them. The sample carries under 150,000 clones, roughly 9% recorded once. Source material: PBMCs. The receptors derive from a man aged 25 to 40 in good health and CMV-seronegative.

The V and J genes are TRBV7-9 and TRBJ1-5; D remains ambiguous. Between the trimmed V and J ends, which lost 1 base and 5 bases, there was a span of 6 bases. The germline V gene encodes CDR1 SEHNR and CDR2 FQNEAQ (reference sequence). This CDR3 has 13 amino acids. For the CDR3, the DNA is TGTGCCAGCAGCTTAGGTTTCGATCAGCCCCAGCATTTT. The encoded protein is CASSLGFDQPQHF.

The rearrangement links TRBV4-1 to TRBJ2-1; D may be TRBD1 (5 bases). The CDR3 is 16 residues long. V lost 4 bases to trimming and J lost 0 bases, with 13 bases between them. CDR1 MGHRA and CDR2 YSYEKL come from the germline V gene. The CDR3 loop reads CASSRLDIVSYNEQFF. Written as DNA, the CDR3 is TGCGCCAGCAGCCGCCTGGACATTGTCTCCTACAATGAGCAGTTCTTC.

This clone has just a few counts. This chain uses TRBV29-1 with TRBJ1-2; 10 positions match TRBD1. CDR3 size: 12 residues. V lost 8 bases to trimming and J lost 8 bases; unmatched junction nucleotides: 8. The germline CDR1 and CDR2 sequences are SQVTM and ANQGSEA. In DNA, the CDR3 is TGCAGCACAGGGGACAGGGGAATCGGCTACACCTTC. The encoded protein is CSTGDRGIGYTF.

This clone has only a few counts. J is TRBJ1-1 and V is TRBV6-6; 11 nucleotides match TRBD1. Trimming took 5 bases from V and 4 from J; bases not matched to a gene: 6. In germline, CDR1 is MNHNY, CDR2 SVGAGI (reference sequence). The CDR3 consists of 15 residues. The CDR3 spells CASSDRTGGGTEAFF. The DNA for the CDR3 is TGTGCCAGCAGTGACCGGACAGGGGGCGGCACTGAAGCTTTCTTT.

This clone was picked up a small number of times. The gene calls are TRBV4-3 and TRBJ2-1, with TRBD2 matching 9 bases. CDR3 length: 17 amino acids. In germline, CDR1 is LGHNA, CDR2 YSLEER. The V segment lost 3 bases and the J segment 3 bases; nucleotides outside the gene matches: 9. The DNA for the CDR3 is TGCGCCAGCAGCCAGGAGGCTAGGCGGGGGGGCTACAATGAGCAGTTCTTC. Protein: CASSQEARRGGYNEQFF.

The chain uses TRBV7-9 and TRBJ2-7; 7 nucleotides align to TRBD1. J gave up 2 bases and V 5 bases, and 3 bases lay outside the gene matches. The germline gives CDR1 SEHNR, CDR2 FQNEAQ (reference sequence). CDR3 length: 13 residues. Here the CDR3 DNA reads TGTGCCAGCAGCCGTACAGGGGCCTACGAGCAGTACTTC. It encodes CASSRTGAYEQYF.

The sample holds a few counts of this clone. The gene calls are TRBV4-1 and TRBJ2-7; D gene unclear. Germline V CDR1 and CDR2: MGHRA, YSYEKL. This CDR3 is built from 14 residues. V dropped 4 bases and J dropped 0 bases, with 10 bases sitting between them. The CDR3 region is CASSRIQSSYEQYF. The CDR3, as DNA: TGCGCCAGCAGCCGTATACAGAGCTCCTACGAGCAGTACTTC.

This clone was counted between two and nine times. V is TRBV9 and J is TRBJ2-5, with 8 nucleotides matching TRBD2. V lost 0 bases, J lost 5 bases, and 6 bases stayed unmatched. The germline CDR1 and CDR2 sequences are SGDLS and YYNGEE. The CDR3 contains 15 residues. The CDR3 sequence: CASSVDGRAGETQYF. The CDR3 DNA reads as TGTGCCAGCAGCGTAGACGGGAGGGCCGGGGAGACCCAGTACTTC. Filled out from reference TRBV9 and TRBJ2-5, the complete variable domain reads DSGVTQTPKHLITATGQRVTLRCSPRSGDLSVYWYQQSLDQGLQFLIQYYNGEERAKGNILERFSAQQFPDLHSELNLSSLELGDSALYFCASSVDGRAGETQYFGPGTRLLVL.

The chain is built from TRBV5-1 and TRBJ2-5; 7 bases map to TRBD1. The J segment lost 5 bases and the V segment lost 5 bases, leaving 6 bases of the junction unmatched. Germline values: CDR1 SGHRS, CDR2 YFSETQ. The CDR3 extends over 13 amino acids. The CDR3 DNA follows: TGCGCCAGCAGACGGACAGGTGACGAGACCCAGTACTTC. It is translated as CASRRTGDETQYF. Full variable domain (remainder filled in from reference TRBV5-1 and TRBJ2-5): KAGVTQTPRYLIKTRGQQVTLSCSPISGHRSVSWYQQTPGQGLQFLFEYFSETQRNKGNFPGRFSGRQFSNSRSEMNVSTLELGDSALYLCASRRTGDETQYFGPGTRLLVL.

This clone has a handful of counts. V and J are TRBV5-1 and TRBJ1-5; D remains ambiguous. V was clipped by 4 bases and J by 0 bases, with 11 bases between them. This CDR3 has 15 amino acids. The V gene's germline CDR1 is SGHRS and CDR2 YFSETQ. DNA of the CDR3: TGCGCCAGCAGCCCCGCGGGAGATAGCAATCAGCCCCAGCATTTT. Encoded protein: CASSPAGDSNQPQHF.

In its sample, this clone was seen a few times. The genes are TRBV6-1 and TRBJ1-2; TRBD1 might be the D (6 bases). Deletions cut 7 bases from V and 3 bases from J, with 9 bases between. This CDR3 comprises 12 residues. Germline-derived CDR1 and CDR2 are MNHNS and SASEGT. The CDR3 region is CASNRVDYGYTF. The DNA for the CDR3 is TGTGCCAGCAACAGGGTCGACTATGGCTACACCTTC.

This clone was counted between two and nine times. V usage is TRBV6-1 and J usage is TRBJ2-5, with a possible D match to TRBD2 (5 bases). Germline V gene lookup returns CDR1 MNHNS and CDR2 SASEGT. Trimming left V 0 bases short and J 9 bases short, with 8 bases between. This CDR3 comprises 12 residues. CDR3 loop: CASSEAGEAQYF. The CDR3 DNA sequence: TGTGCCAGCAGTGAAGCGGGAGAAGCCCAGTACTTC.

The chain links TRBV12-5 to TRBJ2-7; D not resolved. Germline CDR1 is LGHNT and CDR2 is FRNRAP. Trimming left V 4 bases short and J 0 bases short, with 16 bases between. The CDR3 spans 16 residues. The CDR3 DNA is TGTGCTAGTGGTTCCCAACCCGGGTTCAGCTCCTACGAGCAGTACTTC. Translated: CASGSQPGFSSYEQYF.

This clone has just a few counts. The chain recombines TRBV4-3 with TRBJ2-5; 8 bases are a match to TRBD2. V shed 0 bases, J shed 5 bases, and the junction held 5 bases outside the gene matches. Germline CDR1 reads LGHNA; CDR2 reads YSLEER. The CDR3 spans 15 residues. DNA for the CDR3: TGCGCCAGCAGCCAAGACGGCCGGGGGGGGGAGACCCAGTACTTC. As protein: CASSQDGRGGETQYF.

The chain combines TRBV11-2 with TRBJ1-5; D is possibly TRBD1 (5 bases). The CDR3 runs to 14 residues. CDR1 is SGHAT, CDR2 FQNNGV, per germline. V was clipped by 5 bases and J by 0 bases, with 8 bases between them. The DNA for the CDR3 is TGTGCCAGCAGCAGGAGGGGTAGCAATCAGCCCCAGCATTTT. It specifies CASSRRGSNQPQHF.

The CDR3: CASSQSGRTYNEQFF. CDR3 nucleotides: TGCGCCAGCAGTCAGAGCGGGAGGACCTACAATGAGCAGTTCTTC. J is TRBJ2-1 and V is TRBV5-1; TRBD2 aligns across 9 bases. The CDR3 is 15 amino acids. Germline V gene data show CDR1 as SGHRS and CDR2 as YFSETQ. V shed 5 bases and J 2 bases; nucleotides not matched to a gene: 5.

This clone turned up a few times. This chain connects TRBV5-1 to TRBJ2-2, with TRBD1 matching 8 bases. This CDR3 comprises 14 residues. Germline V lookup: CDR1 SGHRS, CDR2 YFSETQ. The J segment lost 4 bases and the V segment lost 1 base, leaving 0 bases of the junction unmatched. CDR3 sequence: CASSLTGGTGELFF. CDR3 DNA sequence: TGCGCCAGCAGCTTGACAGGGGGCACCGGGGAGCTGTTTTTT.

This clone was picked up a small number of times. This sequence joins TRBV5-1 and TRBJ2-7, with D unclear. Germline V gene data show CDR1 as SGHRS and CDR2 as YFSETQ. V was shortened by 0 bases and J by 2 bases, with 9 bases between the two germline ends. The CDR3 spans 14 residues. DNA of the CDR3: TGCGCCAGCAGCTTGGGGCAGATCACCTACGAGCAGTACTTC. The encoded protein is CASSLGQITYEQYF.

The J gene is TRBJ2-7, the V gene TRBV29-1; no clear D. The CDR3 is made up of 13 amino acids. V was trimmed by 4 bases and J by 0 bases, leaving 10 bases between them. In germline, CDR1 is SQVTM, CDR2 ANQGSEA. The CDR3 loop reads CSVGGPSSYEQYF. The CDR3 DNA is TGCAGCGTTGGTGGCCCATCCTCCTACGAGCAGTACTTC.

This clone has a handful of counts. Sequence at one end of the junction differs from germline and may be a read error. This chain links TRBV7-7 with TRBJ2-7, with D unclear. The length of the CDR3 is 14 residues. CDR1 SSHAT and CDR2 FNYEAQ come from the germline V gene (reference sequence). The DNA for the CDR3 is TGTGCTAGCAGGCCCCCACCCGGTTCCTACGAGCAGTACTTC. This sequence encodes CASRPPPGSYEQYF.

The rearrangement uses TRBV4-3 and TRBJ2-1; 8 positions match TRBD1. Losses at the gene ends were 0 bases for V and 4 bases for J; bases not matched to a gene: 8. This CDR3 is built from 17 residues. Germline assignment: CDR1 LGHNA and CDR2 YSLEER. CDR3 DNA: TGCGCCAGCAGCCAAGAGCATTGGACAGGGTCTTACAATGAGCAGTTCTTC. It is translated as CASSQEHWTGSYNEQFF.

In DNA form, the CDR3 reads TGCGCCAGCAGCCAAGGACGGGAAACGAGGAACACCATATATTTT. Its translation: CASSQGRETRNTIYF. The chain is built from TRBV4-1 and TRBJ1-3; the D is unclear. Trimming shortened V by 1 base and J by 7 bases, and 14 bases separated the two germline ends. In germline, CDR1 is MGHRA, CDR2 YSYEKL. The CDR3 is 15 amino acids.

This clone was observed a handful of times. V usage is TRBV27 and J usage is TRBJ2-5; maybe TRBD2 (5 bases). The DNA matches TRBJ2-7 better at its end, which makes the J call doubtful. CDR1 and CDR2 from the germline V gene are MNHEY and SMNVEV (reference sequence). The CDR3 loop spans 15 amino acids. The CDR3: CASSFTGDSSYEQYF. The CDR3 coding sequence is TGTGCCAGCAGTTTTACCGGGGATAGCTCCTACGAGCAGTACTTC.

There are a few counts of this clone. The sample holds other DNA sequences that translate to the same CDR3. This sequence joins TRBV19 and TRBJ2-6, with 8 bases fitting TRBD1. CDR3 size: 19 residues. Germline V CDR1 and CDR2: LNHDA, SQIVND (reference sequence). V shed 3 bases and J 0 bases; nucleotides not matched to a gene: 10. CDR3 sequence (DNA): TGTGCCAGTAGTATCGGATTCGGGACAGGAAGCTCTGGGGCCAACGTCCTGACTTTC. Encoded protein: CASSIGFGTGSSGANVLTF.

The chain links TRBV5-1 to TRBJ2-1; 8 bases align to TRBD2. The CDR3 is made up of 17 amino acids. Germline CDR1 is SGHRS and CDR2 is YFSETQ. The V and J ends lost 4 bases and 1 base, in that order; junction bases with no gene match: 10. DNA for the CDR3: TGCGCCAGCAGCATACAAAGCGGGGGACCTTCCTACAATGAGCAGTTCTTC. Its translation is CASSIQSGGPSYNEQFF.

This clone has more than one count but fewer than ten. The V gene is TRBV9, the J gene TRBJ2-6; D is uncertain. The CDR3 totals 15 residues. CDR1 SGDLS and CDR2 YYNGEE come from the germline V gene. V was pared by 4 bases and J by 1 base, with 9 bases between. CDR3 in amino acids: CASSQTSSGANVLTF. CDR3 nucleotides: TGTGCCAGCAGCCAGACAAGTTCTGGGGCCAACGTCCTGACTTTC.

J is TRBJ2-3 and V is TRBV27, with TRBD2 as a possible D gene (6 bases). Germline V CDR1 and CDR2: MNHEY, SMNVEV (reference sequence). V was pared by 7 bases and J by 3 bases, with 11 bases between. The CDR3 contains 13 residues. The CDR3 DNA follows: TGTGCCAGCACGGAAGCGGGTACAGATACGCAGTATTTT. It yields the protein CASTEAGTDTQYF.

This clone was recorded a few times. The rearrangement links TRBV30 to TRBJ2-5; TRBD1 agrees at 10 bases. Germline V CDR1 and CDR2: GTSNPN, SVGIG (reference sequence). The CDR3 length is 16 residues. Trimming at V came to 1 base and at J to 3 bases, leaving 8 bases not matched to a gene. CDR3 sequence: CAWSEPTGGWEETQYF. The CDR3 coding sequence is TGTGCCTGGAGTGAGCCGACAGGGGGCTGGGAAGAGACCCAGTACTTC.

This clone appeared a few times. V gene TRBV6-5 combines with J gene TRBJ1-1; tentative D call: TRBD1 (5 bases). This CDR3 is built from 13 residues. The V end was cut by 5 bases, the J end by 0 bases, with 7 bases between. In germline, CDR1 is MNHEY, CDR2 SVGAGI. This CDR3 is CASSKTVNTEAFF. For the CDR3, the DNA is TGTGCCAGCAGTAAGACAGTGAACACTGAAGCTTTCTTT.

This clone was detected only a few times. V usage is TRBV6-5 and J usage is TRBJ1-1, with D perhaps matching TRBD1 (5 bases). Germline V gene sequence: CDR1 MNHEY, CDR2 SVGAGI. The V end was cut by 6 bases, the J end by 4 bases, with 15 bases between. CDR3 length: 14 amino acids. The CDR3 DNA reads TGTGCCAGCAGGGAGCAGCCCCAGGGCACTGAAGCTTTCTTT. Its protein is CASREQPQGTEAFF.

This clone occurred a few times. The chain carries TRBV7-9 and TRBJ2-1, with TRBD1 as a possible D gene (6 bases). V lost 3 bases and J 7 bases, leaving 19 bases between the germline ends. The germline CDR1 and CDR2 sequences are SEHNR and FQNEAQ (reference sequence). This CDR3 contains 16 residues. The CDR3 DNA reads as TGTGCCAGCAGCTTTGCTGGGCCCCCGGGACATAATGAGCAGTTCTTC. It is translated as CASSFAGPPGHNEQFF.

A few counts support this clone. V is TRBV5-1 and J is TRBJ1-1; 10 nucleotides match TRBD1. The trim removed 3 bases at V and 5 bases at J, leaving 4 bases unmatched. This CDR3 comprises 14 residues. Germline V gene sequence: CDR1 SGHRS, CDR2 YFSETQ. CDR3 region: CASSYDRGLTEAFF. DNA for the CDR3: TGCGCCAGCAGCTACGACAGGGGGCTAACTGAAGCTTTCTTT.